This TCR beta chain appears in the sequencing data of a study of blood T cell repertoires in COVID-19. On the study more broadly: The United States, Italy and Spain were the sources of the acute and convalescent COVID-19 samples.

The ends lost 5 bases at V and 6 bases at J; junction bases unmatched: 1. The CDR3 runs to 14 residues. The germline gives CDR1 MNHEY, CDR2 SVGAGI. As processed by the authors: Estimates of nucleated cell counts were drawn from the amplification of reference gene primers. Assay used: immunoSEQ multiplex PCR; TCRdb lists only in-frame clones, some missing. V, J and clone size reflect that table, while D and trimming were determined from the DNA. In the table there are over 35,000 clones, around nine tenths of which are singletons. The clonotype was recovered from a man aged 65 to 79 with active COVID-19. Material for sequencing was peripheral blood. The chain has TRBV6-5 and TRBJ1-4, with 12 positions matching TRBD1. The CDR3 region has the DNA TGTGCCAGCAGTAGGGACAGGGGGCATGAAAAACTGTTTTTT. Translated, it gives CASSRDRGHEKLFF.